The 24 T cell receptor beta chains in this list originate from one sample, sequenced in a study of CD8 T cells in ankylosing spondylitis. Each CDR3 protein is one row after TCRdb ran MiXCR on the 5' RACE reads. This sample has about 130,000 distinct CDR3 sequences, with around 13% found just once. Sample: blood, either unsorted or a sorted T cell fraction (not recorded which). These receptors were collected from a female donor with ankylosing spondylitis or in good health (not recorded which).

This clonotype was counted at least ten times. V gene TRBV5-1 combines with J gene TRBJ2-7, with D uncertain. This CDR3 has 16 residues. V was pared by 2 bases and J by 2 bases, with 17 bases between. Germline V gene sequence: CDR1 SGHRS, CDR2 YFSETQ. CDR3 nucleotide sequence: TGCGCCAGCAGCTTATTGGCAATGGGTAATCCCTACGAGCAGTACTTC. It encodes CASSLLAMGNPYEQYF.

The chain combines TRBV5-4 with TRBJ2-2; D call uncertain. CDR3 length: 14 residues. Germline loops: CDR1 SGHNT, CDR2 YYREEE (reference sequence). Trimming took off 1 base at V and 8 bases at J, with 12 bases between the two ends. CDR3 bases: TGTGCCAGCAGCTTGAGCAGGCAGGCTGGGGAGCTGTTTTTT. It encodes CASSLSRQAGELFF. The whole variable domain, remainder taken from reference TRBV5-4 and TRBJ2-2, is ETGVTQSPTHLIKTRGQQVTLRCSSQSGHNTVSWYQQALGQGPQFIFQYYREEENGRGNFPPRFSGLQFPNYSSELNVNALELDDSALYLCASSLSRQAGELFFGEGSRLTVL.

In its sample, this clonotype was seen many times. The gene calls are TRBV5-1 and TRBJ2-7; no definite D call. Germline assignment: CDR1 SGHRS and CDR2 YFSETQ. Trimming stripped 0 bases from V and 0 bases from J, with 7 bases between. This CDR3 comprises 14 residues. The CDR3 loop is CASSLGDNSYEQYF. In DNA form, the CDR3 reads TGCGCCAGCAGCTTGGGAGACAACTCCTACGAGCAGTACTTC.

In this sample, this clonotype turned up many times. The chain combines TRBV11-2 with TRBJ2-5; the D gene is possibly TRBD2 (6 bases). V lost 7 bases, J lost 3 bases, and 12 bases lay in between. The germline V gene encodes CDR1 SGHAT and CDR2 FQNNGV. The CDR3 contains 13 residues. The CDR3 protein is CASTLTRKETQYF. The CDR3 bases are TGTGCCAGCACCTTGACTAGGAAAGAGACCCAGTACTTC.

This clonotype has at least ten counts. The chain recombines TRBV10-3 with TRBJ2-1, with a possible D match to TRBD2 (7 bases). This CDR3 has 16 amino acids. The germline CDR1 and CDR2 sequences are ENHRY and SYGVKD. V lost 6 bases, J lost 4 bases, and 19 bases lay in between. CDR3 coding DNA: TGTGCCATCAGCGACCCAGGGGCGGGGGTTTACAATGAGCAGTTCTTC. Protein product: CAISDPGAGVYNEQFF.

This clonotype came up once. A clone one base away is much larger, so this may be a read error. The rearrangement links TRBV20-1 to TRBJ1-2; TRBD1 matches at 7 bases. Germline CDR1 reads DFQATT; CDR2 reads SNEGSKA (reference sequence). This CDR3 is built from 13 residues. Here the CDR3 reads CNATGTANYGYTF. The CDR3 DNA sequence: TGCAATGCGACCGGGACAGCTAACTATGGCTACACCTTC.

This clonotype has ten or more counts. The V and J genes are TRBV21-1 and TRBJ2-7; TRBD1 was called by the table and not checked on the DNA. TRBV21-1 is classified as a pseudogene. The CDR3 is 13 amino acids. CDR3 DNA sequence: TGTGCCAGCAGCGTCCTGACAGGGTTCGAGCAGTACTTC. As protein: CASSVLTGFEQYF.

Many counts were recorded for this clonotype. The rearrangement joins TRBV24-1 to TRBJ2-1; 9 bases fit TRBD1. The CDR3 runs to 14 residues. Germline CDR1 reads KGHDR; CDR2 reads SFDVKD. The V segment lost 5 bases and the J segment 7 bases; nucleotides outside the gene matches: 5. This chain's CDR3 is CATSGRDRVNEQFF. The CDR3 DNA reads TGTGCCACCAGTGGCCGGGACAGGGTAAATGAGCAGTTCTTC.

This clonotype was observed a handful of times. The chain is built from TRBV2 and TRBJ2-1; 14 bases agree with TRBD2. Per germline, CDR1 SNHLY and CDR2 FYNNEI. The junction had 6 bases not matched to a gene; V was cut back by 7 bases and J by 10 bases. The CDR3 covers 14 residues. The DNA for the CDR3 is TGTGCCAGCATTGGGACTAGCGGGAGTGCCGAGCAGTTCTTC. Its protein product is CASIGTSGSAEQFF.

The table lists this clonotype with many counts. The V and J genes are TRBV12-3 or TRBV12-4 and TRBJ1-1, with D perhaps TRBD1 (6 bases). The CDR3 covers 15 residues. V was shortened by 5 bases and J by 2 bases, with 15 bases between the two germline ends. This CDR3 reads CASSARTAANTEAFF. The CDR3 DNA is TGTGCCAGCAGTGCACGGACAGCCGCAAACACTGAAGCTTTCTTT.

This clonotype was seen a few times. The chain carries TRBV5-1 and TRBJ2-7, with TRBD1 as a possible D gene (5 bases). The V and J ends lost 4 bases and 1 base respectively, with 12 bases between them. CDR1 SGHRS and CDR2 YFSETQ come from the germline V gene. CDR3 length: 14 residues. The CDR3 DNA reads as TGCGCCAGCAGCCTAGGACACGATTCCTACGAGCAGTACTTC. Its protein is CASSLGHDSYEQYF.

This clonotype was seen ten or more times. The J gene is TRBJ2-1, the V gene TRBV5-1, with D perhaps being TRBD1 or TRBD2 (5 bases each). CDR1 SGHRS and CDR2 YFSETQ come from the germline V gene. The CDR3 runs to 16 residues. Trimming stripped 5 bases from V and 0 bases from J, with 15 bases between. Here the CDR3 reads CASSQGTGYSYNEQFF. The CDR3, as DNA: TGCGCCAGCAGTCAAGGGACGGGCTACTCCTACAATGAGCAGTTCTTC.

This chain links TRBV20-1 with TRBJ2-1; 7 bases are shared with TRBD2. This CDR3 is 16 amino acids long. V was clipped by 1 base and J by 4 bases; unmatched bases: 10. Germline V lookup: CDR1 DFQATT, CDR2 SNEGSKA (reference sequence). CDR3 region: CSARALTGRGYNEQFF. The DNA of the CDR3 is TGCAGTGCTAGAGCTTTAACGGGGAGGGGATACAATGAGCAGTTCTTC.

The chain carries TRBV29-1 and TRBJ2-1, with 7 bases that match TRBD2. Germline values: CDR1 SQVTM, CDR2 ANQGSEA. The CDR3 extends over 15 amino acids. Unmatched junction bases numbered 12, after V lost 7 bases and J lost 3 bases. This CDR3 reads CSAMGGRCYYNEQFF. The CDR3 bases are TGCAGCGCAATGGGAGGGAGGTGCTACTACAATGAGCAGTTCTTC.

There are many counts of this clonotype. The chain combines TRBV12-3 or TRBV12-4 with TRBJ1-4; possibly TRBD1 for D (6 bases). The CDR3 length is 13 residues. Trimming pared 6 bases from V and 6 bases from J, leaving 11 bases between. The CDR3 sequence is CASSRGADEKLFF. As DNA, the CDR3 is TGTGCCAGCAGCCGGGGGGCCGATGAAAAACTGTTTTTT.

A few counts support this clonotype. The CDR3 nucleotides read TGTGCCAGCTCACGAGGACAGACGAACACTGAAGCTTTCTTT. Protein sequence: CASSRGQTNTEAFF. The chain links TRBV18 to TRBJ1-1; D is perhaps TRBD1 (6 bases). Germline V lookup: CDR1 KGHSH, CDR2 LQKENI. V lost 4 bases and J 1 base, leaving 10 bases between the germline ends. The CDR3 contains 14 residues.

This chain uses TRBV12-3 or TRBV12-4 with TRBJ1-2, with D hard to call. The germline V and J ends were trimmed by 6 bases and 4 bases, with 15 bases remaining between them. CDR3 length: 14 amino acids. The CDR3 DNA reads as TGTGCCAGCAGCCGCCCGGAGGGTAGCTATGGCTACACCTTC. It codes for CASSRPEGSYGYTF.

There are many counts of this clonotype. The V call is TRBV20-1, the J call TRBJ1-1; D perhaps matches TRBD1 (5 bases). The germline V and J ends were trimmed by 3 bases and 0 bases, with 11 bases remaining between them. Germline lookup yields CDR1 DFQATT and CDR2 SNEGSKA (reference sequence). CDR3 length: 14 amino acids. This CDR3 is CSASLGRMNTEAFF. The DNA of the CDR3 is TGCAGTGCTAGCCTGGGACGAATGAACACTGAAGCTTTCTTT.

The J gene is TRBJ2-3, the V gene TRBV19; 7 bases line up with TRBD1. This CDR3 has 13 amino acids. The V segment lost 8 bases and the J segment 4 bases; nucleotides outside the gene matches: 6. Germline CDR1 reads LNHDA; CDR2 reads SQIVND (reference sequence). The CDR3 sequence: CASSDRDPDTQYF. The CDR3 nucleotides read TGTGCCAGTTCCGACAGGGACCCAGATACGCAGTATTTT.

This chain connects TRBV19 to TRBJ1-1; perhaps TRBD1 as D (5 bases). This CDR3 region has 16 residues. Germline V lookup: CDR1 LNHDA, CDR2 SQIVND (reference sequence). V lost 1 base to trimming and J lost 1 base, with 13 bases between them. CDR3 nucleotides: TGTGCCAGTAGTATAGCTTTCGGGGCCAGGAACACTGAAGCTTTCTTT. Protein: CASSIAFGARNTEAFF.

This clonotype has ten or more counts. This chain connects TRBV7-2 to TRBJ2-2, with 9 bases identical to TRBD1. V lost 3 bases to trimming and J lost 6 bases; unmatched junction nucleotides: 5. Germline loops: CDR1 SGHTA, CDR2 FQGNSA. The CDR3 length is 15 residues. CDR3 nucleotides: TGTGCCAGCAGCTTTACAGGGGGCATCGCCGGGGAGCTGTTTTTT. This encodes CASSFTGGIAGELFF. The full variable domain, rest sourced from reference TRBV7-2 and TRBJ2-2, is GAGVSQSPSNKVTEKGKDVELRCDPISGHTALYWYRQSLGQGLEFLIYFQGNSAPDKSGLPSDRFSAERTGGSVSTLTIQRTQQEDSAVYLCASSFTGGIAGELFFGEGSRLTVL.

With regard to this clonotype: One junction end disagrees with the germline gene, perhaps due to a read error. The chain employs TRBV6-1 and TRBJ2-5, with TRBD1 matching 8 bases. Germline V CDR1 and CDR2: MNHNS, SASEGT. There are 15 residues in the CDR3. The CDR3 reads CASNEEIQGEETQYF. The DNA of the CDR3 is TGTGCCAGCAATGAAGAGATACAGGGGGAAGAGACCCAGTACTTC.

This clonotype was found a few times. The chain combines TRBV20-1 with TRBJ2-1; no clear D. Germline-derived CDR1 and CDR2 are DFQATT and SNEGSKA (reference sequence). Trimming pared 5 bases from V and 0 bases from J, leaving 14 bases between. This CDR3 comprises 15 residues. The CDR3 loop is CSAPYSESSYNEQFF. The CDR3 DNA follows: TGCAGTGCTCCGTACTCGGAAAGCTCCTACAATGAGCAGTTCTTC.

The chain uses TRBV20-1 and TRBJ1-3, with 10 bases fitting TRBD1. Germline-derived CDR1 and CDR2 are DFQATT and SNEGSKA (reference sequence). CDR3 length equals 15 residues. The junction had 6 bases not matched to a gene; V was cut back by 3 bases and J by 4 bases. As DNA, the CDR3 is TGCAGTGCTAGTGCCGGGACAGGGGACGGAAACACCATATATTTT. Amino acid sequence: CSASAGTGDGNTIYF.